Presented here are 24 T cell receptor beta chains from one specimen sequenced in a study of T cell responses to AZD1222 COVID-19 vaccine. This table comes from immunoSEQ multiplex PCR, and its TCRdb copy is limited to in-frame clones, with some not included. The repertoire holds about 120,000 clones, with over 80% as singletons. The specimen comprised peripheral blood, sampled on day 0 of AZD1222 vaccination. The source of these receptors is an adult in good health.

The chain carries TRBV5-1 and TRBJ2-1; 7 bases line up with TRBD2. From germline, CDR1 is SGHRS and CDR2 YFSETQ. The CDR3 extends over 15 amino acids. V dropped 0 bases and J dropped 6; count of bases not matched to a gene: 6. The CDR3 region has the DNA TGCGCCAGCAGCTTGGAGGGAGGGAGGGGCAATGAGCAGTTCTTC. As protein: CASSLEGGRGNEQFF.

V usage is TRBV14 and J usage is TRBJ2-1; 7 bases agree with TRBD2. Germline V CDR1 and CDR2: SGHDN, FVKESK. The J segment lost 7 bases and the V segment lost 0 bases, leaving 15 bases of the junction unmatched. The CDR3 covers 18 residues. This CDR3 is CASSQDSPSGGFENEQFF. CDR3 coding DNA: TGTGCCAGCAGCCAAGATTCCCCTAGCGGAGGCTTCGAGAATGAGCAGTTCTTC.

This chain joins TRBV7-9 and TRBJ2-1; 8 positions match TRBD2. Per the germline V gene, CDR1 is SEHNR and CDR2 is FQNEAQ (reference sequence). The trim removed 4 bases at V and 13 bases at J, leaving 27 bases unmatched. The CDR3 sequence is 19 residues long. This CDR3 reads CASSYHSFRGAVGAGVQFF. The CDR3 DNA reads TGTGCCAGCAGCTACCACAGTTTCAGGGGCGCGGTTGGAGCGGGAGTACAGTTCTTC.

The rearrangement joins TRBV27 to TRBJ2-7; D may match TRBD1 or TRBD2 (5 bases each). Looked up from germline, CDR1 is MNHEY and CDR2 is SMNVEV (reference sequence). There are 14 residues in the CDR3. Between the trimmed V and J ends, which lost 4 bases and 4 bases, there was a span of 14 bases. The CDR3 sequence: CASSSGPVGYEQYF. DNA for the CDR3: TGTGCCAGCAGTTCGGGGCCAGTAGGTTACGAGCAGTACTTC.

This sequence joins TRBV24-1 and TRBJ2-1, with D perhaps matching TRBD1 or TRBD2 (5 bases each). Germline V gene lookup returns CDR1 KGHDR and CDR2 SFDVKD. Trimming pared 7 bases from V and 7 bases from J, leaving 16 bases between. This CDR3 region has 14 residues. CDR3 sequence reads: CATSVYGKGNEQFF. Written as DNA, the CDR3 is TGTGCCACCAGCGTCTACGGGAAGGGGAATGAGCAGTTCTTC.

In nucleotides, the CDR3 is TGTGCCACCAGTGACCCCCCCTCGCCTAGCGGGGGGTTGGAGCAGTTCTTC. Its translation is CATSDPPSPSGGLEQFF. V is TRBV24-1 and J is TRBJ2-1, with TRBD2 matching over 11 bases. The CDR3 runs to 17 residues. The V and J ends lost 4 bases and 10 bases, in that order; junction bases with no gene match: 14. Germline V gene lookup returns CDR1 KGHDR and CDR2 SFDVKD.

The gene calls are TRBV10-3 and TRBJ1-2, with 10 nucleotides matching TRBD1. CDR1 ENHRY and CDR2 SYGVKD come from the germline V gene. The CDR3 is 18 amino acids. Trimming removed 2 bases from V and 0 bases from J; junction bases left unmatched: 9. CDR3 sequence reads: CAISEEPGQGRANYGYTF. CDR3 bases: TGTGCCATCAGTGAGGAACCGGGACAGGGGAGAGCTAACTATGGCTACACCTTC.

This rearrangement joins TRBV5-1 to TRBJ2-7, with 10 nucleotides matching TRBD2. Germline CDR1 reads SGHRS; CDR2 reads YFSETQ. J lost 3 bases, V lost 4 bases, and 7 bases had no gene match. The CDR3 has 15 residues. In DNA form, the CDR3 reads TGCGCCAGCAGCGTTGCTAGCGGGAGAATCTACGAGCAGTACTTC. This gives the protein CASSVASGRIYEQYF.

On this clone itself: Other DNA sequences in this sample translate to the same CDR3. The gene calls are TRBV5-6 and TRBJ1-1, with D uncertain. The germline gives CDR1 SGHDT, CDR2 YYEEEE. V gave up 4 bases and J gave up 0 bases, with 4 bases separating them. The CDR3 runs 12 residues. The DNA for the CDR3 is TGTGCCAGCAGCCTCCTGAACACTGAAGCTTTCTTT. Protein product: CASSLLNTEAFF.

The V and J genes are TRBV12-3 or TRBV12-4 and TRBJ2-7; no firm D call. The CDR3 runs to 13 residues. Trimming shortened V by 4 bases and J by 12 bases, and 19 bases separated the two germline ends. The CDR3 sequence: CASSSNLGSHPYF. CDR3 nucleotides: TGTGCCAGCAGTTCCAACCTGGGGTCGCATCCGTACTTC.

V gene TRBV7-8 combines with J gene TRBJ2-1; D gene ambiguous. Between the trimmed V and J ends, which lost 1 base and 7 bases, there was a span of 5 bases. Germline-derived CDR1 and CDR2 are SGHVS and FQNEAQ. This CDR3 has 12 amino acids. CDR3 sequence (DNA): TGTGCCAGCAGCTTAGTGGGGAATGAGCAGTTCTTC. Translated: CASSLVGNEQFF.

The chain recombines TRBV5-1 with TRBJ1-2; D is unclear. The CDR3 has 14 amino acids. Germline-derived CDR1 and CDR2 are SGHRS and YFSETQ. Trimming removed 4 bases from V and 2 bases from J, with 12 bases in between. The CDR3 coding sequence is TGCGCCAGCAGCCGGACGGAGTCAAACTATGGCTACACCTTC. This codes for CASSRTESNYGYTF.

V and J are TRBV5-4 and TRBJ2-3; D unresolved. CDR3 length: 15 residues. Trimming cost V 2 bases and J 0 bases, with 10 bases left between them. Germline V gives CDR1 SGHNT, CDR2 YYREEE (reference sequence). The CDR3, as DNA: TGTGCCAGCAGCTTTGGCGGAACTAGCACAGATACGCAGTATTTT. It codes for CASSFGGTSTDTQYF. The whole variable domain, remainder taken from reference TRBV5-4 and TRBJ2-3, is ETGVTQSPTHLIKTRGQQVTLRCSSQSGHNTVSWYQQALGQGPQFIFQYYREEENGRGNFPPRFSGLQFPNYSSELNVNALELDDSALYLCASSFGGTSTDTQYFGPGTRLTVL.

V usage is TRBV7-8 and J usage is TRBJ1-4; D is ambiguous. V lost 8 bases and J lost 8, with 15 bases in between. This CDR3 region has 13 residues. Germline CDR1 SGHVS, CDR2 FQNEAQ. The chain's CDR3 is CASGSSGREKLFF. CDR3 in DNA: TGTGCCAGCGGGTCCTCTGGGCGGGAAAAACTGTTTTTT.

The chain is built from TRBV28 and TRBJ2-3, with no clear D. Trimming took 2 bases from V and 1 from J, leaving 10 bases between them. This CDR3 spans 15 amino acids. Looked up from germline, CDR1 is MDHEN and CDR2 is SYDVKM. CDR3 sequence: CASSLHPGGTDTQYF. The CDR3 nucleotides are TGTGCCAGCAGTTTACACCCTGGGGGCACAGATACGCAGTATTTT.

This clone was recorded only once. The genes are TRBV11-3 and TRBJ2-2; D is perhaps TRBD1 (5 bases). The CDR3 is 17 amino acids. Trimming stripped 6 bases from V and 2 bases from J, with 19 bases between. CDR1 and CDR2 from the germline V gene are SGHNT and YENEEA. The CDR3 reads CASRQGRSPINTGELFF. The CDR3 region has the DNA TGTGCCAGCAGGCAGGGCAGATCCCCTATTAACACCGGGGAGCTGTTTTTT. Full variable domain (missing parts from reference TRBV11-3 and TRBJ2-2): EAGVVQSPRYKIIEKKQPVAFWCNPISGHNTLYWYLQNLGQGPELLIRYENEEAVDDSQLPKDRFSAERLKGVDSTLKIQPAELGDSAVYLCASRQGRSPINTGELFFGEGSRLTVL.

The chain carries TRBV9 and TRBJ2-7; 11 bases fit TRBD1. Germline values: CDR1 SGDLS, CDR2 YYNGEE. The CDR3 has 14 amino acids. V was pared by 3 bases and J by 4 bases, with 3 bases of the junction left unmatched. In DNA form, the CDR3 reads TGTGCCAGCAGCGCGGGACAGGGGGATTACGAGCAGTACTTC. Translated: CASSAGQGDYEQYF.

This chain uses TRBV5-1 with TRBJ2-1, with D perhaps matching TRBD2 (7 bases). V was shortened by 2 bases and J by 6 bases, with 9 bases between the two germline ends. Per germline, CDR1 SGHRS and CDR2 YFSETQ. This CDR3 comprises 13 residues. CDR3 nucleotide sequence: TGCGCCAGCAGCTTTGGGGGGGCCAATGAGCAGTTCTTC. Translated: CASSFGGANEQFF.

This clone appeared once. The V call is TRBV5-1, the J call TRBJ2-6; D tentatively reads TRBD1 or TRBD2 (7 bases each). CDR3 length: 15 amino acids. V lost 6 bases and J 0 bases, leaving 10 bases between the germline ends. Germline V gene data show CDR1 as SGHRS and CDR2 as YFSETQ. CDR3 DNA: TGCGCCAGCACCAGGGGGGGCTCTGGGGCCAACGTCCTGACTTTC. Translating gives CASTRGGSGANVLTF.

The chain is built from TRBV9 and TRBJ1-2; 7 bases agree with TRBD1. The length of the CDR3 is 15 residues. CDR1 is SGDLS and CDR2 is YYNGEE in the germline V gene. Trimming took 0 bases from V and 5 from J; bases not matched to a gene: 7. The CDR3 reads CASSVARQGLYGYTF. The CDR3 DNA is TGTGCCAGCAGCGTAGCTCGACAGGGCCTATATGGCTACACCTTC.

The V gene is TRBV29-1, the J gene TRBJ1-3; D unclear. CDR1 SQVTM and CDR2 ANQGSEA come from the germline V gene. The length of the CDR3 is 13 residues. With 2 bases removed from V and 2 bases from J, the gap between germline ends came to 7 bases. The CDR3 protein is CSVERQAGNTIYF. CDR3 bases: TGCAGCGTTGAAAGGCAGGCTGGAAACACCATATATTTT. Based on the CDR3 plus reference TRBV29-1 and TRBJ1-3, the full variable domain is SAVISQKPSRDICQRGTSLTIQCQVDSQVTMMFWYRQQPGQSLTLIATANQGSEATYESGFVIDKFPISRPNLTFSTLTVSNMSPEDSSIYLCSVERQAGNTIYFGEGSWLTVV.

V is TRBV28 and J is TRBJ1-3; D perhaps matches TRBD1 (5 bases). This CDR3 is 11 amino acids long. V lost 9 bases and J lost 5, with 8 bases in between. Germline CDR1 is MDHEN and CDR2 is SYDVKM. The CDR3 sequence: CASKGRNTIYF. The CDR3, as DNA: TGTGCCAGTAAGGGGCGAAACACCATATATTTT. The entire variable domain, with the rest obtained from reference TRBV28 and TRBJ1-3, is as follows: DVKVTQSSRYLVKRTGEKVFLECVQDMDHENMFWYRQDPGLGLRLIYFSYDVKMKEKGDIPEGYSVSREKKERFSLILESASTNQTSMYLCASKGRNTIYFGEGSWLTVV.

In DNA form, the CDR3 reads TGCAGTGCTAGTGGGAACTATGGCTACACCTTC. This sequence encodes CSASGNYGYTF. This rearrangement joins TRBV20-1 to TRBJ1-2, with D unresolved. V lost 3 bases and J lost 2, with 4 bases in between. CDR1 and CDR2 from the germline V gene are DFQATT and SNEGSKA (reference sequence). The CDR3 loop spans 11 amino acids.

The rearrangement links TRBV7-9 to TRBJ2-6; D possibly corresponds to TRBD1 (5 bases). The germline CDR1 and CDR2 sequences are SEHNR and FQNEAQ (reference sequence). The CDR3 has 14 amino acids. V shed 4 bases and J shed 4 bases, with 8 bases lying between them. CDR3 amino acids: CASSSWTGANVLTF. CDR3 sequence (DNA): TGTGCCAGCAGCTCATGGACAGGGGCCAACGTCCTGACTTTC.